Below, 8 T cell receptor beta chains from the same sample are listed, as sequenced in a study of beta chain features in type 1 diabetes. The study reverse transcribed the entire isolated RNA, so it sequenced expressed TCRB transcripts. This table comes from immunoSEQ multiplex PCR, and its TCRdb copy is limited to in-frame clones, with some not included. The table has about 150,000 clones, over 8.5% seen once. The specimen was central memory CD4+ T cells from blood. The source is a man aged 18 to 29 in good health.

This chain connects TRBV25-1 to TRBJ2-7; D perhaps matches TRBD2 (6 bases). The V end lost 4 bases, the J end lost 4 bases, and 20 bases lay between the germline ends. The CDR3 covers 16 residues. Germline V lookup: CDR1 MGHDK, CDR2 SYGVNS. CDR3 loop: CASSALTSLGGYEQYF. DNA for the CDR3: TGTGCCAGCAGTGCCCTTACTAGCTTGGGTGGGTACGAGCAGTACTTC.

This clone was seen only a few times. The rearrangement uses TRBV28 and TRBJ1-2; D is perhaps TRBD1 (6 bases). The CDR3 is 12 amino acids. The germline CDR1 and CDR2 sequences are MDHEN and SYDVKM. Trimming took off 5 bases at V and 3 bases at J, with 7 bases between the two ends. CDR3: CASSRTDYGYTF. In DNA form, the CDR3 reads TGTGCCAGCAGTCGGACAGACTATGGCTACACCTTC.

The chain recombines TRBV9 with TRBJ1-1; the D gene is possibly TRBD1 (6 bases). The CDR3 is 14 amino acids. Germline values: CDR1 SGDLS, CDR2 YYNGEE. V shed 0 bases and J shed 7 bases, with 13 bases lying between them. The CDR3 loop reads CASSVVPGDNEAFF. Here the CDR3 DNA reads TGTGCCAGCAGCGTAGTGCCAGGGGATAATGAAGCTTTCTTT.

This clone was picked up a small number of times. The V gene is TRBV4-1, the J gene TRBJ1-5, with TRBD1 matching 7 bases. Germline CDR1 is MGHRA and CDR2 is YSYEKL. The CDR3 covers 15 residues. Germline trimming cut 4 bases from V and 6 bases from J; bases unmatched to any gene: 9. CDR3 in DNA: TGCGCCAGCAGCCTGACGGCGACAGGGAGTCAGCCCCAGCATTTT. Residues: CASSLTATGSQPQHF.

The rearrangement joins TRBV29-1 to TRBJ2-5, with D hard to call. The DNA end lines up better with TRBJ2-7; the J call may be wrong. Germline V CDR1 and CDR2: SQVTM, ANQGSEA. There are 13 residues in the CDR3. The CDR3: CSVQKTAYYEQYF. The CDR3 DNA reads TGCAGCGTTCAAAAAACAGCTTACTACGAGCAGTACTTC.

This chain uses TRBV4-3 with TRBJ1-4; D uncertain. The length of the CDR3 is 16 residues. CDR1 is LGHNA and CDR2 is YSLEER in the germline V gene. V lost 0 bases and J 4 bases, leaving 12 bases between the germline ends. The DNA for the CDR3 is TGCGCCAGCAGCCAAGAGGCAGGCTGGGGTAATGAAAAACTGTTTTTT. Translation: CASSQEAGWGNEKLFF.

This clone was seen only a few times. This chain's CDR3 is CASSPGGGWTNEKLFF. CDR3 coding DNA: TGCGCCAGCAGCCCGGGGGGCGGTTGGACTAATGAAAAACTGTTTTTT. The chain employs TRBV4-1 and TRBJ1-4; a weak D match, TRBD1 (6 bases). The V gene's germline CDR1 is MGHRA and CDR2 YSYEKL. The CDR3 loop spans 16 amino acids. V lost 4 bases to trimming and J lost 2 bases, with 14 bases between them.

The V call is TRBV29-1, the J call TRBJ2-5, with TRBD2 matching 8 bases. The J call may be in error: the DNA end matches TRBJ2-7 better. Germline values: CDR1 SQVTM, CDR2 ANQGSEA. The CDR3 totals 13 residues. CDR3 protein: CSVALAGPYEQYF. CDR3 bases: TGCAGCGTCGCCCTAGCGGGCCCCTACGAGCAGTACTTC.